This TCR beta chain was captured in a study of blood T cell repertoires in COVID-19. Study summary: The origin of the acute and convalescent COVID-19 samples was the United States, Italy and Spain. T cells, B-cell-depleted T cells, or PBMCs provided the cDNA or gDNA that served as material.

V trimming: 4 bases; J trimming: 5 bases; junction bases outside the gene matches: 17. The CDR3 runs 20 residues. CDR1 SGDLS and CDR2 YYNGEE come from the germline V gene. As processed by the authors: Amplification from reference gene primers served as the basis for estimated nucleated cell counts. Repertoires were generated with immunoSEQ multiplex PCR, while TCRdb's copy carries only in-frame clones and drops some. V, J and clone size were drawn from that table, and D and trimming were deduced from the DNA. The table has some 80,000 clones, more than 75% seen once. The sequenced sample was peripheral blood. The receptor was isolated from a woman of 80 years or more with active or convalescent COVID-19. The rearrangement links TRBV9 to TRBJ2-2; 13 positions match TRBD2. In DNA form, the CDR3 reads TGTGCCAGCAGCCTCGAGCCTATCAGTGGACTAGCGGGGGAGACCGGGGAGCTGTTTTTT. Its translation: CASSLEPISGLAGETGELFF.